The present T cell receptor beta chain was sequenced within a study of CD8 T cells in Susac syndrome. The ends were cut back, 1 base at V and 7 bases at J, with 17 bases in the middle. Germline CDR1 is LGHDT and CDR2 is YNNKEL (reference sequence). The CDR3 consists of 16 residues. RNA in amounts of 0.5 to 1 ug was reverse transcribed with random hexamers. Coverage of TCR beta CDR3 amplification by immunoSEQ multiplex PCR extended to 54 Vbeta and 13 Jbeta. MiXCR, run by TCRdb on the immunoSEQ multiplex PCR reads, gives a single entry per CDR3 protein. The data contain around 280,000 distinct CDR3 sequences, just over 90% of them seen just once; the ten biggest clones take up around 0.07%. Sequencing of TCR beta was performed on blood CD8+ T cells and on blood CD4+ T cells.

The sequence was obtained from a human donor with multiple sclerosis. This chain uses TRBV3-1 with TRBJ1-5; no firm D call. Sequenced material: CD4+ T cells from PBMCs. CDR3 bases: TGTGCCAGCAGCCAAGGATTGGGAAGTCGTACACAGCCCCAGCATTTT. The encoded protein is CASSQGLGSRTQPQHF.